The following is a T cell receptor (beta chain) sequence with its context. This entry belongs to a study of PD-L1 blockade in urothelial cancer. Generated by immunoSEQ multiplex PCR, the TCRdb table keeps only in-frame clones and is missing some. The table includes about 76,000 clones, around 84% detected once. The CDR3 runs to 15 residues. Germline V lookup: CDR1 MGHDK, CDR2 SYGVNS. Trimming left V 3 bases short and J 3 bases short, with 13 bases between. The sequencing here drew on PBMCs, taken around atezolizumab (anti-PD-L1) treatment. The chain is built from TRBV25-1 and TRBJ2-3; D remains unclear. The source is a man aged 70-80 years with urothelial cancer. In DNA, the CDR3 is TGTGCCAGCAGTGAGGATGGAGTACCTACAGATACGCAGTATTTT. Translating it yields CASSEDGVPTDTQYF.